These T cell receptor beta chains were read from a single sample in a study of beta chain features in type 1 diabetes. Produced via immunoSEQ multiplex PCR; TCRdb's table is partial and in-frame only. The sample shows 200,000 to 300,000 clones, 20% of them seen only once. What was sequenced was naive CD4+ T cells from blood. Every receptor here comes from a woman between 35 and 50 years old with type 1 diabetes. Each CDR3 is given without its conserved first and last residue. Clone size is not always given. Where it is, it says once, few, many or a class for expanded clones.

V	length	size	CDR3
TRBV28	10	-	ASSPSWHEQY
TRBV27	9	few	ASGEVYGYT
TRBV4-1	15	once	ASSQERQGPIGNTIY
TRBV6-5	11	few	ASSYTVRETQY
TRBV5-1	13	few	ASSLVGQGNTEAF
TRBV9	17	-	ASSVGVMTASSGANVLT
TRBV27	12	few	ASSLGRGRTEAF
TRBV5-6	11	few	ASSLLLAGELF
TRBV29-1	10	-	SVGGGAETQY
TRBV19	11	few	ASSITGNQPQH
TRBV2	11	few	ASSGGSADTQY
TRBV28	11	few	ASSFSGGNEQY
TRBV5-1	13	-	ASRRGQGILDTQY
TRBV29-1	11	few	SVGGGDGSEAF
TRBV9	13	-	ASSATGTGPYEQY
TRBV5-4	11	-	ASSSLGAGEAF
TRBV25-1	14	few	ASSNPGQGDTGELF
TRBV5-4	11	few	ASSLSGDQPQH
TRBV28	12	-	ASSSGDRYNEQF
TRBV25-1	12	few	ASRFGTNSYEQY
TRBV29-1	12	-	SVEEGGAGTEAF
TRBV2	9	-	ASSPRDTQY
TRBV13	13	few	ASSRGQGKQETQY
TRBV28	13	-	ASSRYGQGSYEQY